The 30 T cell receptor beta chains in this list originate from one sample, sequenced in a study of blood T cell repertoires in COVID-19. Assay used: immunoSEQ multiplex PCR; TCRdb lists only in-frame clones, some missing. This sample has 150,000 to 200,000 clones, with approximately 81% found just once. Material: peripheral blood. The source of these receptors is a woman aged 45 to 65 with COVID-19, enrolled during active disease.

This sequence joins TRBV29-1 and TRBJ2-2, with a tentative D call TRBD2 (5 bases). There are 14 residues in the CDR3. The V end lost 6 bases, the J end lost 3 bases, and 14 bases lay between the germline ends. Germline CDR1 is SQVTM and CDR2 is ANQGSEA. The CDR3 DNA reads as TGCAGCGTAGCTGCCATGAGGGACACCGGGGAGCTGTTTTTT. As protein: CSVAAMRDTGELFF.

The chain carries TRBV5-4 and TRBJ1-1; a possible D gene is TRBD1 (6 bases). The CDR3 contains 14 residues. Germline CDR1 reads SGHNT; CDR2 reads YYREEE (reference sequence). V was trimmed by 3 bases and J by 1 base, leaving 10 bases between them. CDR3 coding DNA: TGTGCCAGCAGCTCCAGGGGCGCGAACACTGAAGCTTTCTTT. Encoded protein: CASSSRGANTEAFF. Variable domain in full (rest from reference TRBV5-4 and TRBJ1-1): ETGVTQSPTHLIKTRGQQVTLRCSSQSGHNTVSWYQQALGQGPQFIFQYYREEENGRGNFPPRFSGLQFPNYSSELNVNALELDDSALYLCASSSRGANTEAFFGQGTRLTVV.

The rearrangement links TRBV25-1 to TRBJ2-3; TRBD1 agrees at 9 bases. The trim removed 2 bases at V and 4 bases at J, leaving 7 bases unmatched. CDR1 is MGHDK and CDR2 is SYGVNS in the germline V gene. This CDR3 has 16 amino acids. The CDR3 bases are TGTGCCAGCAGTGAAACAGGGACAGGGTCAGCAGATACGCAGTATTTT. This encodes CASSETGTGSADTQYF.

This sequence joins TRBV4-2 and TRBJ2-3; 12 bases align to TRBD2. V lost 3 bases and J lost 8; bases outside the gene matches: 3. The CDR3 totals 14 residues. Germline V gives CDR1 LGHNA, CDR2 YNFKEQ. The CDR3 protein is CASSQETSGSTQYF. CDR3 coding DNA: TGTGCCAGCAGCCAGGAGACTAGCGGGAGTACGCAGTATTTT.

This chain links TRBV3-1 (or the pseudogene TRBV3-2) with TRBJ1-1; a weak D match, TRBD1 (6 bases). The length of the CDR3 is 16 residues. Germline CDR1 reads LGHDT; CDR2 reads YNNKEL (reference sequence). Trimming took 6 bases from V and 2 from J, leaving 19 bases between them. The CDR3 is CASRRDPGQGNTEAFF. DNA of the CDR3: TGTGCCAGCAGGCGAGACCCGGGACAAGGTAACACTGAAGCTTTCTTT.

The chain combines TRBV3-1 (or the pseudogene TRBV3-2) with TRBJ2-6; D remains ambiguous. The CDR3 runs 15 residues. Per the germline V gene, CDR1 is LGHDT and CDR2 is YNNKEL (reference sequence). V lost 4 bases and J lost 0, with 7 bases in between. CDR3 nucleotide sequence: TGTGCCAGCAGCCCTTCGGGCTCTGGGGCCAACGTCCTGACTTTC. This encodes CASSPSGSGANVLTF.

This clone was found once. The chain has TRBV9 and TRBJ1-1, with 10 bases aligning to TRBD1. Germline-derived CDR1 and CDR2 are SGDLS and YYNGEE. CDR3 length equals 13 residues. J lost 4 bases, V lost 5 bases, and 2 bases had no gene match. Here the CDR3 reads CASSRTGGTEAFF. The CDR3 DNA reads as TGTGCCAGCAGTCGGACAGGGGGCACTGAAGCTTTCTTT.

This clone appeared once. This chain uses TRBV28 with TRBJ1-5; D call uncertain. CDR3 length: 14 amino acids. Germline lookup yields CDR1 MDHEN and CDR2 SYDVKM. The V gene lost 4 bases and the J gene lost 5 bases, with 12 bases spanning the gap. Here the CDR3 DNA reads TGTGCCAGCAGTTCCCCTCAACGAGATCAGCCCCAGCATTTT. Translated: CASSSPQRDQPQHF.

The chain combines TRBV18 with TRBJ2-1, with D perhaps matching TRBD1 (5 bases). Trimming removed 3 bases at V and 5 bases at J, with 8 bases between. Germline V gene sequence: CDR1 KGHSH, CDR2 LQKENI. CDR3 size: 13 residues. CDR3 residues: CASSPDTNNEQFF. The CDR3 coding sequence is TGTGCCAGCTCACCGGACACCAACAATGAGCAGTTCTTC.

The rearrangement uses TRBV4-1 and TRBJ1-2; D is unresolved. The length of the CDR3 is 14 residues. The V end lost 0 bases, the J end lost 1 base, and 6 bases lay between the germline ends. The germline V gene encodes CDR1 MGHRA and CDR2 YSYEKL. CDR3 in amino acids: CASSQEEFNYGYTF. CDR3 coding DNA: TGCGCCAGCAGCCAAGAGGAGTTTAACTATGGCTACACCTTC.

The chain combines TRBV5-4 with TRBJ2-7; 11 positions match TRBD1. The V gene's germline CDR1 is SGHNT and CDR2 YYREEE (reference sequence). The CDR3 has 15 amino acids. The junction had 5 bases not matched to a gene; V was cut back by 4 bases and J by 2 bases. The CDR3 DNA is TGTGCCAGCAGCAAGGGACAGGGGGGGACCTACGAGCAGTACTTC. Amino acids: CASSKGQGGTYEQYF.

Written as DNA, the CDR3 is TGTGCCAGCAGTTACCAGGGAGGTGGGGAGACCCAGTACTTC. It specifies CASSYQGGGETQYF. The chain recombines TRBV6-5 with TRBJ2-5; D might be TRBD2 (6 bases). The CDR3 is 14 residues long. V shed 2 bases and J shed 5 bases, with 12 bases lying between them. Germline assignment: CDR1 MNHEY and CDR2 SVGAGI.

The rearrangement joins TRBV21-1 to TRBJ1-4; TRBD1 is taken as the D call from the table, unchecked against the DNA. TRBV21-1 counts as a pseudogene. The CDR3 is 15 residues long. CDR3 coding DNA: TGTGCCAGCCCTCAGGGCAGGGGGCGAAATGAAAAACTGTTTTTT. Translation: CASPQGRGRNEKLFF.

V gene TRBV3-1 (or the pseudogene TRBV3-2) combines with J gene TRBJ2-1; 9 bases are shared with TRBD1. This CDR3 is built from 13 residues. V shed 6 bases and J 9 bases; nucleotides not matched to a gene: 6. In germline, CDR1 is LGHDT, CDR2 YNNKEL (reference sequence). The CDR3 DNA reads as TGTGCCAGCAGTAGACAGGGGGGGGGTGAGCAGTTCTTC. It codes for CASSRQGGGEQFF.

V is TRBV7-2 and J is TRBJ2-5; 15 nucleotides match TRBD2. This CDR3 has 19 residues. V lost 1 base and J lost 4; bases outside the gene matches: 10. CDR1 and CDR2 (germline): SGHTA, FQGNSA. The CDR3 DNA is TGTGCCAGCAGCTTAGTCTCCTGGACTAGCGGGGGGGTTATAGAGACCCAGTACTTC. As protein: CASSLVSWTSGGVIETQYF.

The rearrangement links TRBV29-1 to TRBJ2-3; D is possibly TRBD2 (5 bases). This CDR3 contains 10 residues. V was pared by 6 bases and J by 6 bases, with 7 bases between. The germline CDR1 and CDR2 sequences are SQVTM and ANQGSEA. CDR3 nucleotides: TGCAGCGTCGGGGAGGATACGCAGTATTTT. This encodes CSVGEDTQYF.

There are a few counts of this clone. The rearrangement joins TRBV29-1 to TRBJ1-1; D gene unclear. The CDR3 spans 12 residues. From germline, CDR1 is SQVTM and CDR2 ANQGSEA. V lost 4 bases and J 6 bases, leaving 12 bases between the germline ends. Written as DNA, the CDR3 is TGCAGCGTTGTAGAGGTGGCACCTGAAGCTTTCTTT. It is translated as CSVVEVAPEAFF. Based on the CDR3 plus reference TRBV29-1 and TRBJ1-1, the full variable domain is SAVISQKPSRDICQRGTSLTIQCQVDSQVTMMFWYRQQPGQSLTLIATANQGSEATYESGFVIDKFPISRPNLTFSTLTVSNMSPEDSSIYLCSVVEVAPEAFFGQGTRLTVV.

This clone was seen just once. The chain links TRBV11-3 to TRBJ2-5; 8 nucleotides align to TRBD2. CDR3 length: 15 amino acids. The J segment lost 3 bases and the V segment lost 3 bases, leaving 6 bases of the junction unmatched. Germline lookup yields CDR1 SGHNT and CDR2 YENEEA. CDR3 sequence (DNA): TGTGCCAGCAGCTTTGGCGGGGGGAGGGAAGAGACCCAGTACTTC. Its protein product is CASSFGGGREETQYF.

CDR3 nucleotide sequence: TGTGCCAGCAGTTTGGACAGGCTGGGGACTGAAGCTTTCTTT. This translates into CASSLDRLGTEAFF. J is TRBJ1-1 and V is TRBV27, with 7 positions matching TRBD1. The V gene end was trimmed by 3 bases and the J gene end by 5 bases; junction bases not matched to a gene: 6. CDR3 length equals 14 residues. Germline V gene sequence: CDR1 MNHEY, CDR2 SMNVEV (reference sequence).

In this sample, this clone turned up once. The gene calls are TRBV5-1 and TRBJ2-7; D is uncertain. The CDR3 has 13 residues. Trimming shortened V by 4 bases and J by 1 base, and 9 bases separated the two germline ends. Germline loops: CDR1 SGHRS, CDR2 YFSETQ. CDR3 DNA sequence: TGCGCCAGCAGCACGACATCTTCCTACGAGCAGTACTTC. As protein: CASSTTSSYEQYF.

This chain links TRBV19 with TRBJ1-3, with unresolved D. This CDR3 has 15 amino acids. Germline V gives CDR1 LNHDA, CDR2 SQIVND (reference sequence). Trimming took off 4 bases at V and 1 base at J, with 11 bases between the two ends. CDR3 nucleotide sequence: TGTGCCAGTAGTACTCTCTCCGGTTCTGGAAACACCATATATTTT. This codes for CASSTLSGSGNTIYF.

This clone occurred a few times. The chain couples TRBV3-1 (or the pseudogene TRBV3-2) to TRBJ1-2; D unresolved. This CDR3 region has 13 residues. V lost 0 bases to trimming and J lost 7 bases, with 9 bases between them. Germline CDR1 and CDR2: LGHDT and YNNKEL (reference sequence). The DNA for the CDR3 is TGTGCCAGCAGCCAAGATTCGGTGCGTGGCTACACCTTC. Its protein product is CASSQDSVRGYTF.

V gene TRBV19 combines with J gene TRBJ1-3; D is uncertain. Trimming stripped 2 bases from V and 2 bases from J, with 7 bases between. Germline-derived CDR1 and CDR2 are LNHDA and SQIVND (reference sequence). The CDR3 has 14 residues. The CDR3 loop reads CASSIRGTGNTIYF. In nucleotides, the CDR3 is TGTGCCAGTAGTATAAGAGGAACTGGAAACACCATATATTTT.

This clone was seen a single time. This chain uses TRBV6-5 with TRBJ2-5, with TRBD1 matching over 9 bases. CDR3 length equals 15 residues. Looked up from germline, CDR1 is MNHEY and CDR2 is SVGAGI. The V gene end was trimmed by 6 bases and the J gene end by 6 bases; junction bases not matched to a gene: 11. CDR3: CASRTSDRGTKTQYF. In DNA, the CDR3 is TGTGCCAGCAGAACAAGCGACAGGGGGACGAAGACCCAGTACTTC.

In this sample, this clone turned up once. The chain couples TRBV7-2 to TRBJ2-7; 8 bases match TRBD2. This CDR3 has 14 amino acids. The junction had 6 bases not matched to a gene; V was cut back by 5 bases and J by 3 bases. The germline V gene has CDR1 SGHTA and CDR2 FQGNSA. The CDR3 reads CASSPRGGLYEQYF. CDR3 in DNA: TGTGCCAGCAGCCCCCGGGGGGGCCTCTACGAGCAGTACTTC.

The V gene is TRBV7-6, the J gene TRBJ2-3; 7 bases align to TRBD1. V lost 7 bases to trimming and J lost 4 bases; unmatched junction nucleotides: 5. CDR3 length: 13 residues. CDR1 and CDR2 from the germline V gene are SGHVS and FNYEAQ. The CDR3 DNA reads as TGTGCCAGCACAGGGACAGCCTCAGATACGCAGTATTTT. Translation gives CASTGTASDTQYF.

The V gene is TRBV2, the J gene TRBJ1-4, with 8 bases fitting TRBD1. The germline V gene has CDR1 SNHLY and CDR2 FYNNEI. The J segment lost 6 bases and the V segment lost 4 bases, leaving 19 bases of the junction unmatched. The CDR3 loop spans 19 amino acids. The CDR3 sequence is CASSVWTGRIWRDDEKLFF. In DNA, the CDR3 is TGTGCCAGCAGTGTATGGACAGGGAGGATCTGGCGGGATGATGAAAAACTGTTTTTT.

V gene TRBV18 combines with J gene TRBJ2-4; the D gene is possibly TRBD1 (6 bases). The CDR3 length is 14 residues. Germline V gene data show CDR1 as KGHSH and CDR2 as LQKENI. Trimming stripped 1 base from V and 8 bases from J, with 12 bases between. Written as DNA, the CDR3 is TGTGCCAGCTCACCACGGACAGCCTCGGACATTCAGTACTTC. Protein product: CASSPRTASDIQYF.

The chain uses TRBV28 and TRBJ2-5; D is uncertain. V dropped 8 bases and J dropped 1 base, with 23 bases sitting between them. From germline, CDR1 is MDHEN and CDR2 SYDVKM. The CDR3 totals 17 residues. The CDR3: CASYQKTAGHPQETQYF. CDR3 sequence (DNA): TGTGCCAGCTATCAAAAGACCGCTGGGCATCCCCAAGAGACCCAGTACTTC.

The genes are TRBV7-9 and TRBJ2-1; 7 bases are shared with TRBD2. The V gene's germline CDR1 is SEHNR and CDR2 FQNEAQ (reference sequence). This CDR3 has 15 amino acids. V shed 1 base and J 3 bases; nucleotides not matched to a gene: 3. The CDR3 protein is CASSLVGGYYNEQFF. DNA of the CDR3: TGTGCCAGCAGCTTAGTCGGGGGGTACTACAATGAGCAGTTCTTC.